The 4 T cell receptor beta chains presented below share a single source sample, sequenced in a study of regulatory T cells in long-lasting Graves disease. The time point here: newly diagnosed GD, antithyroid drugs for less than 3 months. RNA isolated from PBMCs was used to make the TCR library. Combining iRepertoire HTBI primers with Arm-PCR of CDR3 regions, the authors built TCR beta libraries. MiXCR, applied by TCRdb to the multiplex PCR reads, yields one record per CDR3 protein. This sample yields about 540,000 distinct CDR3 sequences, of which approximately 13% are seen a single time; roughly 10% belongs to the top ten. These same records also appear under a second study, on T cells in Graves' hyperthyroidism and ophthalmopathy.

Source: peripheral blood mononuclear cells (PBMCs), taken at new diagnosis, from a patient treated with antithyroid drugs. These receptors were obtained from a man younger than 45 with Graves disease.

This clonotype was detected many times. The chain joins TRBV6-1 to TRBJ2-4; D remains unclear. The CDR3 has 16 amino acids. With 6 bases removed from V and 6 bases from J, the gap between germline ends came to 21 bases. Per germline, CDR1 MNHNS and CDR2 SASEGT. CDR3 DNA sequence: TGTGCCAGCAGCCCTAACTTCCGAGAGACGGGAAACATTCAGTACTTC. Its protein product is CASSPNFRETGNIQYF.

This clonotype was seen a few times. CDR3 bases: TGCGCCAGCAGCCCGGACACAGAGGGAAAACTGTTTTTT. Protein sequence: CASSPDTEGKLFF. The V call is TRBV5-1, the J call TRBJ1-4, with D possibly matching TRBD1 (5 bases). Deletions cut 4 bases from V and 10 bases from J, with 14 bases between. Per the germline V gene, CDR1 is SGHRS and CDR2 is YFSETQ. The CDR3 is 13 amino acids.

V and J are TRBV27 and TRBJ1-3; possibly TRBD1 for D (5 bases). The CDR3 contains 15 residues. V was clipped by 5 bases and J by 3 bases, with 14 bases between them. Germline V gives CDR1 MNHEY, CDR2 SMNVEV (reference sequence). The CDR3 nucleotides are TGTGCCAGCAGTCCCAATTTTGGGGGTGGAAACACCATATATTTT. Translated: CASSPNFGGGNTIYF.

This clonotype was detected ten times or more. CDR3 in DNA: TGTGCCAGCAGCTTAGATCCGCGGGAGACCCAGTACTTC. It specifies CASSLDPRETQYF. The chain carries TRBV11-3 and TRBJ2-5; D remains ambiguous. The CDR3 is 13 residues long. From germline, CDR1 is SGHNT and CDR2 YENEEA. Trimming shortened V by 0 bases and J by 5 bases, and 7 bases separated the two germline ends.